Below, 11 T cell receptor beta chains from the same sample are listed, as sequenced in a study of blood T cell repertoires in COVID-19. Profiled with immunoSEQ multiplex PCR; TCRdb holds only in-frame clones, not every one. The sample lists about 230,000 clones; around 80% were seen once. Specimen: PBMCs or T cells enriched from blood (not recorded which). The source is a man aged 55 to 69 who had recovered from COVID-19.

For this clone: The sample has other DNA sequences that encode this CDR3 too. CDR3 coding DNA: TGTGCCAGTAGTATAGGGGGGGGGCCCTACGAGCAGTACTTC. Its translation is CASSIGGGPYEQYF. This chain connects TRBV19 to TRBJ2-7; tentatively, D is TRBD2 (7 bases). The V end was cut by 1 base, the J end by 2 bases, with 9 bases between. CDR1 is LNHDA and CDR2 is SQIVND in the germline V gene (reference sequence). CDR3 length: 14 residues.

The chain recombines TRBV3-1 (or the pseudogene TRBV3-2) with TRBJ2-5, with TRBD2 matching 10 bases. The V segment lost 0 bases and the J segment 6 bases; nucleotides outside the gene matches: 4. This CDR3 contains 15 residues. Germline CDR1 is LGHDT and CDR2 is YNNKEL (reference sequence). CDR3 amino acids: CASSQDLAGEKTQYF. The CDR3 DNA reads as TGTGCCAGCAGCCAAGATCTAGCGGGGGAAAAGACCCAGTACTTC.

The genes are TRBV5-1 and TRBJ1-1; 7 positions agree with TRBD1. The junction had 7 bases not matched to a gene; V was cut back by 0 bases and J by 8 bases. CDR1 and CDR2 (germline): SGHRS, YFSETQ. The CDR3 is 14 residues long. This chain's CDR3 is CASSLEPRTGEAFF. CDR3 nucleotide sequence: TGCGCCAGCAGCTTGGAGCCCCGGACAGGCGAAGCTTTCTTT.

The chain joins TRBV5-1 to TRBJ2-7, with D possibly being TRBD1 (6 bases). CDR3 length equals 14 residues. Germline-derived CDR1 and CDR2 are SGHRS and YFSETQ. V lost 4 bases, J lost 0 bases, and 11 bases lay in between. For the CDR3, the DNA is TGCGCCAGCAGCACTGACAGGTTCTCCTACGAGCAGTACTTC. Its translation: CASSTDRFSYEQYF.

The CDR3 DNA reads TGTGCCAGCAGCCAGACAGGAAATCAGGGGAAGACTGAAGCTTTCTTT. Encoded protein: CASSQTGNQGKTEAFF. The chain couples TRBV4-2 to TRBJ1-1; D is perhaps TRBD1 (6 bases). Trimming pared 3 bases from V and 5 bases from J, leaving 19 bases between. The CDR3 runs 16 residues. Per the germline V gene, CDR1 is LGHNA and CDR2 is YNFKEQ.

In nucleotides, the CDR3 is TGCGCCAGCAGCCCAGCTGACAGGGGCGCGGGGTCCAATGAGCAGTTCTTC. Amino acids: CASSPADRGAGSNEQFF. The chain uses TRBV4-1 and TRBJ2-1; 8 nucleotides line up with TRBD1. The V gene's germline CDR1 is MGHRA and CDR2 YSYEKL. Unmatched junction bases numbered 14, after V lost 4 bases and J lost 6 bases. The CDR3 runs to 17 residues.

This chain joins TRBV5-1 and TRBJ1-5; D is ambiguous. Between the trimmed V and J ends, which lost 4 bases and 0 bases, there was a span of 5 bases. CDR1 and CDR2 (germline): SGHRS, YFSETQ. CDR3 length: 13 residues. The CDR3 DNA is TGCGCCAGCAGCCGTAATAGCAATCAGCCCCAGCATTTT. Translation: CASSRNSNQPQHF.

The J gene is TRBJ2-1, the V gene TRBV5-1; D uncertain. In germline, CDR1 is SGHRS, CDR2 YFSETQ. The CDR3 is made up of 11 amino acids. The V end was cut by 0 bases, the J end by 8 bases, with 3 bases between. CDR3 loop: CASSLAYEQFF. The CDR3 DNA sequence: TGCGCCAGCAGCTTGGCGTATGAGCAGTTCTTC. Filled out from reference TRBV5-1 and TRBJ2-1, the complete variable domain reads KAGVTQTPRYLIKTRGQQVTLSCSPISGHRSVSWYQQTPGQGLQFLFEYFSETQRNKGNFPGRFSGRQFSNSRSEMNVSTLELGDSALYLCASSLAYEQFFGPGTRLTVL.

This chain connects TRBV25-1 to TRBJ1-4; the match to TRBD1 covers 8 bases. The CDR3 is 12 residues long. Germline V CDR1 and CDR2: MGHDK, SYGVNS. Trimming removed 6 bases from V and 6 bases from J; junction bases left unmatched: 0. The CDR3: CASRDRDEKLFF. The DNA for the CDR3 is TGTGCCAGCAGGGACAGGGATGAAAAACTGTTTTTT.

The gene calls are TRBV12-5 and TRBJ2-2; D call uncertain. Looked up from germline, CDR1 is LGHNT and CDR2 is FRNRAP. V was clipped by 7 bases and J by 3 bases, with 12 bases between them. This CDR3 has 14 residues. CDR3 protein: CASATFPDTGELFF. CDR3 coding DNA: TGTGCTAGTGCCACTTTCCCGGACACCGGGGAGCTGTTTTTT.

The chain uses TRBV6-1 and TRBJ1-2; D not certain. V lost 1 base, J lost 2 bases, and 14 bases lay in between. CDR1 is MNHNS, CDR2 SASEGT, per germline. The CDR3 covers 16 residues. The CDR3 loop is CASSEDKRLVNYGYTF. CDR3 DNA sequence: TGTGCCAGCAGTGAAGATAAGAGGCTGGTGAACTATGGCTACACCTTC.